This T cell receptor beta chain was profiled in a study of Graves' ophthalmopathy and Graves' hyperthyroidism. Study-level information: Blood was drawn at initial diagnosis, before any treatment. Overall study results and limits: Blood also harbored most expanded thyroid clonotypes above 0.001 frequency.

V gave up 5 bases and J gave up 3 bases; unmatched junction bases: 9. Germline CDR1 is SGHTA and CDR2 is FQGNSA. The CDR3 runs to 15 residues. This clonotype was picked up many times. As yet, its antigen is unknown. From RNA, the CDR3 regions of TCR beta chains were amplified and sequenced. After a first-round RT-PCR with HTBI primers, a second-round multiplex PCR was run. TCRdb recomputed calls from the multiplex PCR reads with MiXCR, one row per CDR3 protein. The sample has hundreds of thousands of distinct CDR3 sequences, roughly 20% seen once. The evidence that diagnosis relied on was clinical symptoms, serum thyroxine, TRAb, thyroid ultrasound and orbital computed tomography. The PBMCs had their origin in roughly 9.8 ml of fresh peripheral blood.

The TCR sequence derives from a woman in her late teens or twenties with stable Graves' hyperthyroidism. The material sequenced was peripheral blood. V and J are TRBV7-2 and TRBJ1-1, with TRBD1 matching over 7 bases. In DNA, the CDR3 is TGTGCCAGCAGCCCACGGGACAGTTCCTACACTGAAGCTTTCTTT. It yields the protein CASSPRDSSYTEAFF.